This TCR beta chain was identified in a study of T-cell reconstitution after alpha-beta-depleted transplantation in children. This clonotype was recorded a few times. Its antigen is still unknown. Unique molecular identifiers were used to barcode this TCRbeta library. A single record per CDR3 protein comes from TCRdb applying MiXCR to the PCR reads. Of around 300,000 distinct CDR3 sequences listed, roughly 8.2% are singletons. Germline loops: CDR1 SGHTA, CDR2 FQGTGA. The CDR3 runs 15 residues. Trimming took 5 bases from V and 4 from J; bases not matched to a gene: 6. Study outcomes and limitations: Elevated TCRbeta diversity at day 60 was traced, in some patients, to surviving recipient T cells and thymic progenitors. T-cell numbers and diversity one year post-transplant derived largely from freshly generated T cells.

The source is a female patient aged 2-15 years who had a stem cell transplant for Fanconi anemia, so the T cells may come from the graft donor. The sequences come from peripheral blood, collected 360 days after TCRalphabeta/CD19-depleted stem cell transplant. This chain uses TRBV7-3 with TRBJ2-5, with 11 bases that match TRBD2. CDR3 sequence: CASSPIGTSGETQYF. In nucleotides, the CDR3 is TGTGCCAGCAGCCCAATAGGGACTAGCGGAGAGACCCAGTACTTC.